Listed below are T cell receptor beta chains from one sample, sequenced in a study of Graves' ophthalmopathy and Graves' hyperthyroidism. One entry per CDR3 protein results from TCRdb running MiXCR on the multiplex PCR reads. The sample carries over 40,000 distinct CDR3 sequences, around half recorded once. The sequencing sample was made of peripheral blood. These receptors all stem from an adult man with Graves' ophthalmopathy. The CDR3 runs from the conserved cysteine through the conserved F or W. A D gene is named only where the DNA matches it firmly. The listing skips clone size in some rows; elsewhere it reads once, few, many or a size class.

TRBD2	TRBV20-1	TRBJ2-7	.	TGCAGAGCATCTCTTCGGGAGGGGAGAACCTACGAGCAGTACTTC	CRASLREGRTYEQYF
TRBD1	TRBV19	TRBJ1-6	.	TGTGCCAGTAGTACGCGACAGGGAGAGAATTCACCCCTCCACTTT	CASSTRQGENSPLHF
.	TRBV2	TRBJ1-1	once	TGTGCCAGCAGTGGACAAGCCATGAACACTGAAGCTTTCTTT	CASSGQAMNTEAFF
.	TRBV9	TRBJ2-6	many	TGTGCCAGCGGGAAGGGGGTTGGGGCCAACGTCCTGACTTTC	CASGKGVGANVLTF
.	TRBV20-1	TRBJ1-5	.	TGCAGTGCTAGGCCGGGACGCTGGATGTATAGCAATCAGCCCCAGCATTTC	CSARPGRWMYSNQPQHF
.	TRBV6-5	TRBJ1-1	many	TGTGCCAGCAGTTACTCCAAAGAAACCATGAACACTGAAGCTTTCTTT	CASSYSKETMNTEAFF
TRBD2	TRBV20-1	TRBJ2-7	many	TGCAGTGCTAACCTAGCGGGGGATCACTACGAGCAGTACTTC	CSANLAGDHYEQYF
.	TRBV20-1	TRBJ1-4	.	TGCAGTGCTAATTTCAATGAAAAACTGTTTTTT	CSANFNEKLFF
.	TRBV20-1	TRBJ2-2	many	TGCAGTGCTAGAGAACCCGGGAGGGGGCGGACCGGGGAGCTGTTTTTT	CSAREPGRGRTGELFF
.	TRBV19	TRBJ2-5	.	TGTGCCAGTAGTATAGGACGGGGGGCCAGCCAAGAGACGCAGTACTTC	CASSIGRGASQETQYF
TRBD1	TRBV7-9	TRBJ1-2	.	TGTGCCAGCAGCCACTGGACAGGGGGCGACTATGGCTACACCTTC	CASSHWTGGDYGYTF
.	TRBV29-1	TRBJ2-3	.	TGCAGCGTCGCCGGGTCAAGGGTGGAGGGATCGGATATGACAGGTACGCAGTATTTT	CSVAGSRVEGSDMTGTQYF
TRBD2	TRBV20-1	TRBJ2-1	.	TGCAGTGCTAGGGGACTAGCGGGCAATGAGCAGTTCTTC	CSARGLAGNEQFF
.	TRBV13	TRBJ1-3	.	TGTGCCAGCAGCCGGTCGGTCGGGCTTATCATATATTTT	CASSRSVGLIIYF
TRBD1	TRBV19	TRBJ1-4	.	TGTGCCAGTAACCCCCGACAGGGAAGTGAAAAACTGTGTTTT	CASNPRQGSEKLCF
TRBD2	TRBV2	TRBJ2-1	.	TGTGCCAGCGTATGGGGGGGATACAATGAGCAGTTCTTC	CASVWGGYNEQFF
.	TRBV20-1	TRBJ1-5	many	TGCAGTGCTAGAGTCAGGGAAAGCAATCAGCCCCAGCATTTT	CSARVRESNQPQHF
.	TRBV30	TRBJ2-3	many	TGTGCCTGGAGTTTGGAGATTATCGGTACGCAGTATTTT	CAWSLEIIGTQYF
TRBD2	TRBV28	TRBJ2-1	.	TGTGCCAGCAGTTTCCCCGCCAGCGGGGCCAATCTGTTCTTC	CASSFPASGANLFF
.	TRBV29-1	TRBJ1-4	.	TGCAGTGGTGGGCAGGGTACGGAAAAACTGTTTTTT	CSGGQGTEKLFF
.	TRBV2	TRBJ2-4	many	TGTGCCAGCGCCCAGGGGGGGACTCTATGGATCGCCAAAAACATTCAGTACTTC	CASAQGGTLWIAKNIQYF
.	TRBV19	TRBJ2-5	.	TGTGCCAGTAGTGCCACAGGGAGGGGAGAGACCCAGTACTTC	CASSATGRGETQYF
TRBD1	TRBV6-4	TRBJ2-3	.	TGTGCCAGCAGTGACTCGGGACAGGGGGCAGATACGCAGTATTTT	CASSDSGQGADTQYF
.	TRBV5-6	TRBJ2-7	.	TGTGCCAGCAGCTTGGTCGGATCCTACGAGCAGTACTTC	CASSLVGSYEQYF
TRBD1	TRBV20-1	TRBJ2-3	.	TGCAGTGCACCAAGGAGACAGGGGGTGGATACGCAGTATTTT	CSAPRRQGVDTQYF
TRBD1	TRBV6-6	TRBJ2-5	many	TGTGCCAGCAGTTCAGGGGGCGTGTCCCAGTACTTC	CASSSGGVSQYF
.	TRBV19	TRBJ2-3	.	TGTGCCAGTAGTCTTCCACCGGACAGTTTAGATACGCAGTACTTT	CASSLPPDSLDTQYF
.	TRBV7-2	TRBJ1-1	few	TGTGCCAGCAGCTTAAGAGGGTTGGACACTGAAGCTTTCTTT	CASSLRGLDTEAFF